These 5 T cell receptor beta chains were all obtained from the same sample, sequenced in a study of STAT5B mutations in CD4+ large granular lymphocyte leukemia. Clones were read by immunoSEQ multiplex PCR, and TCRdb kept only the in-frame ones, dropping some. This table has almost 30,000 clones, more than 65% appearing once. Sequenced input: CD4+ T cells from blood buffy coats. Every receptor here comes from a human donor in good health.

The rearrangement joins TRBV6-1 to TRBJ2-5; D gene ambiguous. CDR1 is MNHNS, CDR2 SASEGT, per germline. The CDR3 contains 14 residues. The germline V and J ends were trimmed by 6 bases and 5 bases, with 16 bases remaining between them. Here the CDR3 reads CASSLNLVRETQYF. Here the CDR3 DNA reads TGTGCCAGCAGCCTTAACCTGGTCAGGGAGACCCAGTACTTC.

The genes are TRBV5-4 and TRBJ2-7; 7 bases fit TRBD1. CDR1 SGHNT and CDR2 YYREEE come from the germline V gene (reference sequence). V shed 4 bases and J 4 bases; nucleotides not matched to a gene: 8. There are 14 residues in the CDR3. The CDR3 loop reads CASSKPGGQYEQYF. CDR3 DNA: TGTGCCAGCAGCAAACCAGGGGGACAGTACGAGCAGTACTTC.

The chain couples TRBV11-2 to TRBJ1-2; D may be TRBD1 (6 bases). CDR3 length equals 14 residues. CDR1 and CDR2 from the germline V gene are SGHAT and FQNNGV. V lost 3 bases to trimming and J lost 4 bases, with 12 bases between them. CDR3 in amino acids: CASSFGGRAYGYTF. DNA of the CDR3: TGTGCCAGCAGCTTCGGGGGCAGGGCCTATGGCTACACCTTC.

V and J are TRBV6-6 and TRBJ2-2; 11 bases are a match to TRBD2. V shed 7 bases, J shed 0 bases, and the junction held 4 bases outside the gene matches. The germline gives CDR1 MNHNY, CDR2 SVGAGI (reference sequence). The CDR3 covers 16 residues. The CDR3 here is CASNLLAGANTGELFF. The CDR3 DNA sequence: TGTGCCAGCAATCTACTAGCGGGGGCGAACACCGGGGAGCTGTTTTTT.

This chain joins TRBV4-1 and TRBJ2-5, with 11 nucleotides matching TRBD2. The J segment lost 5 bases and the V segment lost 6 bases, leaving 8 bases of the junction unmatched. The CDR3 consists of 15 residues. From germline, CDR1 is MGHRA and CDR2 YSYEKL. DNA for the CDR3: TGCGCCAGCAGGGTAGCGGGGGGGGCGATTGAGACCCAGTACTTC. It is translated as CASRVAGGAIETQYF.